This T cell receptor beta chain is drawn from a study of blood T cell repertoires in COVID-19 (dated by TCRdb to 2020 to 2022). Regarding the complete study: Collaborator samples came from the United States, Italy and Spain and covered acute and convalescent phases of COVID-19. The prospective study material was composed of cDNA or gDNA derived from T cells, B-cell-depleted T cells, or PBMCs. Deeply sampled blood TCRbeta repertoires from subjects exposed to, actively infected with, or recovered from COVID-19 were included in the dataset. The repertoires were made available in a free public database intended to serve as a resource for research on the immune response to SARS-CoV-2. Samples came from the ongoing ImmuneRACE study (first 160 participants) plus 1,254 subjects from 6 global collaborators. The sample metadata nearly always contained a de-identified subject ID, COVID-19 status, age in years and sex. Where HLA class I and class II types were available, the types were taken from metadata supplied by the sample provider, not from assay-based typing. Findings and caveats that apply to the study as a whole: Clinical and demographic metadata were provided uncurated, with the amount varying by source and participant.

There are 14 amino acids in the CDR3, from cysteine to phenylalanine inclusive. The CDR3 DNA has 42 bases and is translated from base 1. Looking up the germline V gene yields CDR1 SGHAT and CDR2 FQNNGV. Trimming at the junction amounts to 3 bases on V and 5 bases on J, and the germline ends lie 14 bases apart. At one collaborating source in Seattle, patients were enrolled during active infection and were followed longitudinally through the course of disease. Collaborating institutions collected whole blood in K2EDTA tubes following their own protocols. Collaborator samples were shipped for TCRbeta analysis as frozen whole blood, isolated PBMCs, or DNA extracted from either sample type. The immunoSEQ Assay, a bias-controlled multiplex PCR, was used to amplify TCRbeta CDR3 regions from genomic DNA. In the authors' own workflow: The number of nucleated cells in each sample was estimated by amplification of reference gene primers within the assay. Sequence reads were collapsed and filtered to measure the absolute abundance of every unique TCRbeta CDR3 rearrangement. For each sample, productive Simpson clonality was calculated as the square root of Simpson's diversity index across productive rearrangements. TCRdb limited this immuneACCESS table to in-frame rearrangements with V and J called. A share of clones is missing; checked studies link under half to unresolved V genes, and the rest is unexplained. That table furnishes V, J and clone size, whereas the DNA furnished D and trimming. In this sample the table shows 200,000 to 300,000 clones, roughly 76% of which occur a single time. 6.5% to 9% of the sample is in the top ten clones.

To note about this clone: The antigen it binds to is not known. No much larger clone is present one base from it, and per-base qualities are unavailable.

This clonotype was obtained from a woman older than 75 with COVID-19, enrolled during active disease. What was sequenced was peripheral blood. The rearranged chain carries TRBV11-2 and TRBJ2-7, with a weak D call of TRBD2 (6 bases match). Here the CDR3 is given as CASSFEGLFNEQYF. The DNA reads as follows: TGTGCCAGCAGCTTCGAGGGACTTTTCAACGAGCAGTACTTC.